The 7 T cell receptor beta chains below all came from one sample that was sequenced in a study of beta chain features in type 1 diabetes. Expressed TCRB transcripts were sequenced because the isolated RNA had all been reverse transcribed beforehand. Repertoires were generated with immunoSEQ multiplex PCR, while TCRdb's copy carries only in-frame clones and drops some. The profile shows about 320,000 clones, less than 15% of them singletons. Sequenced: central memory CD4+ T cells from blood. These receptor sequences come from a man younger than 40 in good health.

The gene calls are TRBV13 and TRBJ2-1, with 10 bases aligning to TRBD2. The V gene end was trimmed by 1 base and the J gene end by 5 bases; junction bases not matched to a gene: 2. The CDR3 has 15 residues. CDR1 is PRHDT and CDR2 is FYEKMQ in the germline V gene (reference sequence). This CDR3 is CASSLASGSHNEQFF. The CDR3 DNA follows: TGTGCCAGCAGCTTAGCTAGCGGGAGTCACAATGAGCAGTTCTTC.

This clone was seen at least ten times. The rearrangement uses TRBV5-4 and TRBJ2-4; possibly TRBD2 for D (5 bases). CDR3 length: 14 amino acids. The germline V gene has CDR1 SGHNT and CDR2 YYREEE (reference sequence). Trimming left V 2 bases short and J 0 bases short, with 6 bases between. This chain's CDR3 is CASSFGVAKNIQYF. CDR3 nucleotide sequence: TGTGCCAGCAGCTTCGGGGTAGCCAAAAACATTCAGTACTTC.

There are a few counts of this clone. The chain recombines TRBV28 with TRBJ2-4, with 11 bases identical to TRBD1. Germline loops: CDR1 MDHEN, CDR2 SYDVKM. This CDR3 has 13 residues. V lost 7 bases, J lost 9 bases, and 5 bases stayed unmatched. The chain's CDR3 is CASTRTGGVIQYF. In nucleotides, the CDR3 is TGTGCCAGCACCCGGACAGGGGGCGTCATTCAGTACTTC.

This clone has a handful of counts. This chain uses TRBV19 with TRBJ1-3; weak D call: TRBD1 (5 bases). This CDR3 spans 15 amino acids. V was shortened by 6 bases and J by 1 base, with 13 bases between the two germline ends. Germline values: CDR1 LNHDA, CDR2 SQIVND (reference sequence). CDR3 sequence: CASSTDGASGNTIYF. In DNA form, the CDR3 reads TGTGCCAGTAGCACGGACGGGGCTTCTGGAAACACCATATATTTT. The variable domain in full, completed from reference TRBV19 and TRBJ1-3, reads DGGITQSPKYLFRKEGQNVTLSCEQNLNHDAMYWYRQDPGQGLRLIYYSQIVNDFQKGDIAEGYSVSREKKESFPLTVTSAQKNPTAFYLCASSTDGASGNTIYFGEGSWLTVV.

This clone was seen a few times. The rearrangement joins TRBV29-1 to TRBJ2-4; a weak D match, TRBD1 (5 bases). The CDR3 is made up of 14 amino acids. Trimming took off 5 bases at V and 6 bases at J, with 17 bases between the two ends. The germline CDR1 and CDR2 sequences are SQVTM and ANQGSEA. Here the CDR3 reads CSVLPMMTVNIQYF. DNA of the CDR3: TGCAGCGTTCTCCCAATGATGACAGTAAACATTCAGTACTTC.

This chain links TRBV6-6 with TRBJ1-2, with D perhaps TRBD1 (6 bases). Germline CDR1 is MNHNY and CDR2 is SVGAGI (reference sequence). The CDR3 loop spans 14 amino acids. The germline V and J ends were trimmed by 4 bases and 6 bases, with 15 bases remaining between them. The CDR3 is CASSSKGQSNGYTF. CDR3 in DNA: TGTGCCAGCAGTTCCAAAGGACAGTCCAATGGCTACACCTTC.

This clone was detected a few times. The rearrangement joins TRBV14 to TRBJ2-3; 8 bases are a match to TRBD2. J gave up 0 bases and V 4 bases, and 0 bases lay outside the gene matches. The CDR3 loop spans 14 amino acids. The V gene's germline CDR1 is SGHDN and CDR2 FVKESK. The CDR3 here is CASSPSGSTDTQYF. CDR3 bases: TGTGCCAGCAGCCCTAGCGGGAGCACAGATACGCAGTATTTT.